By frequency in the sample, the clone carrying this TCR beta chain is medium-sized. The antigen is not known. This specimen comes from a study of cytomegalovirus exposure and HLA in healthy donors. Study outcomes and limitations: Presence/absence analyses assumed roughly uniform sequencing depth across donors, which may not hold.

Use of 60 Vbeta and 13 Jbeta primers characterized the PCR. The repertoire was sequenced with immunoSEQ multiplex PCR; TCRdb's copy has only in-frame clones and lacks some. The top ten clones hold around 4% of a sample with 30,000 to 40,000 clones, over 60% of them seen once. Regarding donors, all were healthy bone marrow donors. The source is a man between 40 and 49 years old in good health and CMV-seronegative. Sample: PBMCs.

CDR3 bases: TGTGCCAGCAGTGAAGCAGGCGGGGGAACTGGGGCCAACGTCCTGACTTTC. Translating it yields CASSEAGGGTGANVLTF. The J gene is TRBJ2-6, the V gene TRBV6-1; 7 nucleotides agree with TRBD2. CDR1 is MNHNS and CDR2 is SASEGT in the germline V gene. V lost 0 bases, J lost 2 bases, and 4 bases stayed unmatched. The CDR3 spans 17 residues.